Following are 16 T cell receptor beta chains from one sample sequenced in a study of cytotoxic CD8 clonotypes in ibrutinib-treated CLL. TCRdb's copy holds only in-frame clones and misses some; the assay was immunoSEQ multiplex PCR. The table has nearly 25,000 clones, about 67% seen once. Material: PBMCs, obtained after 12 months of ibrutinib treatment. The receptors were sampled from a human donor with chronic lymphocytic leukemia.

The chain employs TRBV6-5 and TRBJ1-5; D not certain. The V and J ends lost 6 bases and 5 bases respectively, with 11 bases between them. CDR1 and CDR2 (germline): MNHEY, SVGAGI. The CDR3 loop spans 13 amino acids. The DNA for the CDR3 is TGTGCCAGCAGAGAGGACCCGTATCAGCCCCAGCATTTT. Translating gives CASREDPYQPQHF.

This chain joins TRBV19 and TRBJ1-2; D remains unclear. Trimming took off 3 bases at V and 8 bases at J, with 13 bases between the two ends. The germline gives CDR1 LNHDA, CDR2 SQIVND (reference sequence). The CDR3 loop spans 13 amino acids. In nucleotides, the CDR3 is TGTGCCAGTAGTATCAGTAGGAGGCCCGGCTACACCTTC. Its protein product is CASSISRRPGYTF.

This chain joins TRBV9 and TRBJ2-3, with 12 bases fitting TRBD2. Germline CDR1 and CDR2: SGDLS and YYNGEE. Losses at the gene ends were 0 bases for V and 0 bases for J; bases not matched to a gene: 11. The CDR3 runs 20 residues. Here the CDR3 reads CASSVGLTSGGRSSTDTQYF. In nucleotides, the CDR3 is TGTGCCAGCAGCGTAGGGCTAACTAGCGGGGGGCGTTCTAGCACAGATACGCAGTATTTT.

This clone showed up just a few times. V and J are TRBV6-6 and TRBJ1-4; D gene ambiguous. The V gene's germline CDR1 is MNHNY and CDR2 SVGAGI (reference sequence). The CDR3 loop spans 13 amino acids. Trimming left V 2 bases short and J 4 bases short, with 5 bases between. The CDR3 is CASSYPNNEKLFF. The CDR3 DNA is TGTGCCAGCAGTTACCCAAATAATGAAAAACTGTTTTTT.

This clone appeared a few times. This chain uses TRBV15 with TRBJ1-3; maybe TRBD1 (6 bases). V was clipped by 0 bases and J by 4 bases, with 7 bases between them. CDR3 length equals 14 residues. Germline values: CDR1 LNHNV, CDR2 YYDKDF (reference sequence). In DNA form, the CDR3 reads TGTGCCACCAGCAGAGACAGGGGCGGAAACACCATATATTTT. Translating gives CATSRDRGGNTIYF. Full variable domain (missing parts from reference TRBV15 and TRBJ1-3): DAMVIQNPRYQVTQFGKPVTLSCSQTLNHNVMYWYQQKSSQAPKLLFHYYDKDFNNEADTPDNFQSRRPNTSFCFLDIRSPGLGDTAMYLCATSRDRGGNTIYFGEGSWLTVV.

The chain combines TRBV5-4 with TRBJ2-5; TRBD1 aligns across 9 bases. V lost 2 bases, J lost 5 bases, and 4 bases stayed unmatched. CDR3 length equals 14 residues. Germline assignment: CDR1 SGHNT and CDR2 YYREEE (reference sequence). As DNA, the CDR3 is TGTGCCAGCAGCTTAACAGGGGGCATGGAGACCCAGTACTTC. Its translation: CASSLTGGMETQYF.

V usage is TRBV7-6 and J usage is TRBJ1-4; TRBD1 agrees at 7 bases. The CDR3 consists of 16 residues. Germline CDR1 reads SGHVS; CDR2 reads FNYEAQ. V lost 10 bases to trimming and J lost 4 bases; unmatched junction nucleotides: 15. In DNA form, the CDR3 reads TGTGCCACCTCGTCGGGTGACAGGGCCTTTAATGAAAAACTGTTTTTT. It is translated as CATSSGDRAFNEKLFF.

This clone has a handful of counts. Mismatch with germline at one junction end may stem from a read error. The rearrangement joins TRBV7-7 to TRBJ2-5; 8 bases agree with TRBD1. Germline V gives CDR1 SSHAT, CDR2 FNYEAQ (reference sequence). The CDR3 extends over 16 amino acids. The CDR3: CASSARGRDRTETQYF. The DNA of the CDR3 is TGTGCTAGCAGTGCTCGGGGCCGGGACAGGACGGAGACCCAGTACTTC.

This clone was seen more than once but under ten times. The V call is TRBV30, the J call TRBJ1-5; no reliable D call. Trimming stripped 1 base from V and 4 bases from J, with 11 bases between. The V gene's germline CDR1 is GTSNPN and CDR2 SVGIG (reference sequence). The CDR3 spans 14 residues. The CDR3 is CAWSASWENQPQHF. The CDR3 nucleotides read TGTGCCTGGAGTGCCTCATGGGAGAATCAGCCCCAGCATTTT.

This sequence joins TRBV4-2 and TRBJ2-2; D uncertain. CDR1 is LGHNA and CDR2 is YNFKEQ in the germline V gene. V was shortened by 0 bases and J by 6 bases, with 8 bases between the two germline ends. The CDR3 length is 14 residues. In nucleotides, the CDR3 is TGTGCCAGCAGCCAAGATTCCGCGGCCGGGGAGCTGTTTTTT. Residues: CASSQDSAAGELFF.

The V call is TRBV11-2, the J call TRBJ2-1; unclear D gene. CDR3 length: 13 residues. V was pared by 5 bases and J by 6 bases, with 11 bases between. Germline V lookup: CDR1 SGHAT, CDR2 FQNNGV. The CDR3 DNA follows: TGTGCCAGCAGCCAAGTCGAGTTCAATGAGCAGTTCTTC. This translates into CASSQVEFNEQFF. Full variable domain (outside the CDR3, taken from reference TRBV11-2 and TRBJ2-1): EAGVAQSPRYKIIEKRQSVAFWCNPISGHATLYWYQQILGQGPKLLIQFQNNGVVDDSQLPKDRFSAERLKGVDSTLKIQPAKLEDSAVYLCASSQVEFNEQFFGPGTRLTVL.

The chain has TRBV27 and TRBJ2-3, with 14 bases identical to TRBD2. The CDR3 is 17 residues long. The germline V gene has CDR1 MNHEY and CDR2 SMNVEV (reference sequence). V was clipped by 6 bases and J by 0 bases; unmatched bases: 5. In DNA form, the CDR3 reads TGTGCCAGCAGCCGACTAGCGGGGGGGCTTAGCACAGATACGCAGTATTTT. Translated: CASSRLAGGLSTDTQYF.

This sequence joins TRBV18 and TRBJ1-1; perhaps TRBD1 as D (5 bases). V lost 1 base and J 5 bases, leaving 20 bases between the germline ends. CDR3 length: 17 amino acids. Germline assignment: CDR1 KGHSH and CDR2 LQKENI. The CDR3 sequence: CASSPRTLQGGRTEAFF. Here the CDR3 DNA reads TGTGCCAGCTCACCACGAACTCTCCAGGGAGGTAGGACTGAAGCTTTCTTT.

The chain uses TRBV12-5 and TRBJ2-7; 8 positions agree with TRBD1. The CDR3 contains 14 residues. Losses at the gene ends were 7 bases for V and 5 bases for J; bases not matched to a gene: 10. Germline CDR1 and CDR2: LGHNT and FRNRAP. CDR3 coding DNA: TGTGCTAGTGCCCAGGGGCAGGGGGCAAACGAGCAGTACTTC. Translated: CASAQGQGANEQYF.

The chain recombines TRBV19 with TRBJ1-2; D is perhaps TRBD1 (5 bases). The CDR3 length is 14 residues. V shed 2 bases and J shed 4 bases, with 11 bases lying between them. Germline loops: CDR1 LNHDA, CDR2 SQIVND (reference sequence). CDR3 nucleotides: TGTGCCAGTAGTATAAGCGGGGGGTCCTATGGCTACACCTTC. This codes for CASSISGGSYGYTF.

The chain recombines TRBV4-1 with TRBJ1-4; 7 nucleotides align to TRBD1. V was clipped by 0 bases and J by 7 bases; unmatched bases: 20. The CDR3 sequence is 20 residues long. Germline loops: CDR1 MGHRA, CDR2 YSYEKL. The CDR3 loop reads CASSQDSNRGTISSREKLFF. DNA of the CDR3: TGCGCCAGCAGCCAAGACAGTAACAGGGGAACCATATCCTCCCGTGAAAAACTGTTTTTT.